The sequence of this T cell receptor beta chain was determined in a study of blood T cell repertoires in COVID-19. Sequencing was performed with immunoSEQ multiplex PCR; in TCRdb, only in-frame clones are kept and a portion is missing. The table includes just over 300,000 clones, about nine tenths detected once. V lost 1 base and J lost 7, with 13 bases in between. The CDR3 loop spans 15 amino acids. Germline CDR1 and CDR2: SGHAT and FQNNGV. The gene calls are TRBV11-2 and TRBJ2-2; possible D gene TRBD1, 5 bases. Material: peripheral blood. This receptor was obtained from a man between 18 and 35 years old with active or convalescent COVID-19. CDR3 nucleotide sequence: TGTGCCAGCAGCTTAGGGGCAGGGATGAACGGGGAGCTGTTTTTT. The encoded protein is CASSLGAGMNGELFF.